The 5 T cell receptor beta chains below were found in one sample sequenced in a study of neurological immune-mediated disorders (dated by TCRdb to the late 2010s). The method was 5' RACE. Sequencing was performed on an Illumina HiSeq 2500. Using fastp at Q25 and MiXCR, TCRdb reprocessed the public reads and kept productive beta chains. Rows are combined by CDR3 protein, so each entry shows the most common genes and DNA. A total of 110,000 or so distinct CDR3 sequences appear in this sample, about 3.4% of them only once. 1.3% of the sample comes from the top ten. Sequencing used PBMCs. These receptors all come from a woman in her twenties or thirties with multiple sclerosis.

This clonotype appeared many times. The CDR3, as DNA: TGCAGTGCTACCGACGCTAGGGATACGCAGTATTTT. Amino acids: CSATDARDTQYF. The gene calls are TRBV20-1 and TRBJ2-3; D is ambiguous. V was clipped by 4 bases and J by 6 bases, with 11 bases between them. Germline CDR1 is DFQATT and CDR2 is SNEGSKA (reference sequence). The CDR3 consists of 12 residues.

Ten or more counts support this clonotype. V usage is TRBV29-1 and J usage is TRBJ1-2, with D unresolved. Germline lookup yields CDR1 SQVTM and CDR2 ANQGSEA. The CDR3 is made up of 11 amino acids. The V and J ends lost 5 bases and 5 bases respectively, with 9 bases between them. CDR3 in amino acids: CSVNWGYGYTF. In nucleotides, the CDR3 is TGCAGCGTTAATTGGGGATATGGCTACACCTTC.

The gene calls are TRBV15 and TRBJ2-7, with 9 bases lining up with TRBD2. The germline V gene encodes CDR1 LNHNV and CDR2 YYDKDF (reference sequence). The CDR3 length is 15 residues. V was pared by 3 bases and J by 6 bases, with 9 bases of the junction left unmatched. As DNA, the CDR3 is TGTGCCACCAGCAGTGGGACTAGCTCTTCGGGCGAGCAGTACTTC. It specifies CATSSGTSSSGEQYF.

Details on this clonotype: This may arise from a read error, as a much more abundant clone is one base away. The chain carries TRBV10-3 and TRBJ2-3; TRBD1 or TRBD2 may be the D gene (5 bases each). This CDR3 has 15 amino acids. Looked up from germline, CDR1 is ENHRY and CDR2 is SYGVKD. The V and J ends lost 6 bases and 2 bases respectively, with 15 bases between them. The CDR3 nucleotides read TGTGCCATCAGAACGGACGGGGCCGCCACAGATACGCAGTATTTT. Protein product: CAIRTDGAATDTQYF.

This clonotype occurred a few times. The V call is TRBV5-1, the J call TRBJ2-7; 8 positions agree with TRBD2. CDR1 is SGHRS and CDR2 is YFSETQ in the germline V gene. This CDR3 has 15 amino acids. With V trimmed by 7 bases and J by 7 bases, 16 bases remained unmatched. Here the CDR3 reads CASGSGAGVLREQYF. For the CDR3, the DNA is TGCGCCAGCGGAAGTGGAGCGGGGGTACTACGTGAGCAGTACTTC.